Sequencing of this T cell receptor (beta chain) was carried out in a study of blood T cell repertoires in COVID-19 (TCRdb year 2020). Notes on the research overall: Collaborator samples came from the United States, Italy and Spain and covered acute and convalescent phases of COVID-19. Where available, HLA class I and class II types were obtained from metadata supplied by the sample provider rather than from assay-based typing. Samples were obtained from the ongoing ImmuneRACE study (first 160 participants) and from about 1,300 subjects provided by 6 global collaborators. Deeply sampled blood TCRbeta repertoires from subjects exposed to, actively infected with, or recovered from COVID-19 were included in the dataset. The sample metadata nearly always contained a de-identified subject ID, COVID-19 status, age in years and sex. The repertoires were released in a freely available public database meant as a resource for research on the immune response to SARS-CoV-2. The material from the prospective study consisted of cDNA or gDNA derived from T cells, B-cell-depleted T cells, or PBMCs.

A note on this clone: Its recognized antigen is unknown. Base qualities were left out, and no much larger clone turns up one base away.

Overall study results and their limits: How much clinical and demographic metadata was included differed by source and by participant, and the metadata was provided uncurated.

The immunoSEQ Assay, a bias-controlled multiplex PCR, was used to amplify TCRbeta CDR3 regions from genomic DNA. The study's own analysis went as follows. The number of nucleated cells in each sample was estimated from the amplification of reference gene primers within the assay. To quantify the absolute abundance of each unique TCRbeta CDR3 rearrangement, sequence reads were collapsed and filtered. For each sample, productive Simpson clonality was calculated by taking the square root of Simpson's diversity index across productive rearrangements. Not all clones reach the TCRdb copy of this immuneACCESS table, which keeps in-frame sequences only. Checked studies attribute under half of the gap to unresolved V genes and leave the rest unexplained. For V, J and clone size, that table is used; D and trimming come from the DNA. A total of more than 200,000 clones appear in this sample, approximately 84% of them only once. Jointly, the top ten make up about 4.4% of the sample.

The collaborating institutions used their own protocols to collect whole blood in K2EDTA tubes. For TCRbeta analysis, collaborator samples were shipped as frozen whole blood, as isolated PBMCs, or as DNA extracted from either sample type. This TCR was sampled from a man aged 45-65 years with active or convalescent COVID-19. Sequences were obtained from peripheral blood.

The CDR3 protein is CASSEVRSQPQHF. The bases are TGTGCCAGCAGTGAAGTACGAAGCCAGCCCCAGCATTTT. Recombination linked TRBV6-1 to TRBJ1-5, with the D gene not confidently named. There are 13 amino acids in the CDR3, from cysteine to phenylalanine inclusive. Just CDR3 DNA is preserved here, 39 bases in frame from base 1. Between the V and J ends, shortened by 1 base and 7 bases respectively, the junction contains 8 bases. According to the germline V gene, CDR1 reads MNHNS and CDR2 reads SASEGT.